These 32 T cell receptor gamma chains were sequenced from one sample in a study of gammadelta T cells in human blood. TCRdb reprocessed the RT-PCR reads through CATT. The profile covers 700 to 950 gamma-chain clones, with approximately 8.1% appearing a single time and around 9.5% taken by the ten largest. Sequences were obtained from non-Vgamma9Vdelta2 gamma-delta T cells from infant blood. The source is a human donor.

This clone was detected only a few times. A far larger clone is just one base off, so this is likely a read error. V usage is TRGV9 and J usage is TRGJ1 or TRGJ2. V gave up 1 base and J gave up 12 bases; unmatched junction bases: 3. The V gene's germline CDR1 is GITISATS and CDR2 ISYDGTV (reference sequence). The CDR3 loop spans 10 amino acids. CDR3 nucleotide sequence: TGTGCCTTGTGGGAGGTAATGAAACTCTTT. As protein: CALWEVMKLF.

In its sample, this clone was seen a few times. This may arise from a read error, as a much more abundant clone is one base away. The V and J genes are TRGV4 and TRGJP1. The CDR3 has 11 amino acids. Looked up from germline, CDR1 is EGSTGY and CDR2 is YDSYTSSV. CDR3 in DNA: TGTGCCACCTGGGGGGGTTGGTTCAGGATATTT. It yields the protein CATWGGWFRIF.

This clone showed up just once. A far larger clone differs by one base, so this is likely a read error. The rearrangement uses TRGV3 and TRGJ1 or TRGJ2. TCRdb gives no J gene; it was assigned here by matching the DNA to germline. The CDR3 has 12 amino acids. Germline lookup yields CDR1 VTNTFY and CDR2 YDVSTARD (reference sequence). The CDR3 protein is CATRDGYYKKLF. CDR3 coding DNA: TGTGCCACCCGGGACGGATATTATAAGAAACTCTTT.

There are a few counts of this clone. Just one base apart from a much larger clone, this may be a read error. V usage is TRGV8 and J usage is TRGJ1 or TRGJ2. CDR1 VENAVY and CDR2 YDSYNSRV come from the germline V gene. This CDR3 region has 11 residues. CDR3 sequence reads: CAAWERYKKLF. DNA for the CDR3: TGTGCCGCCTGGGAAAGATATAAGAAACTCTTT.

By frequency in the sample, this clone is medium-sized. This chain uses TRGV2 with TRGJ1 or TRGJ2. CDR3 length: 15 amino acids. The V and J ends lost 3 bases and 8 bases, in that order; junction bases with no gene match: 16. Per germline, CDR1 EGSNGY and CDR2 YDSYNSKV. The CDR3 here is CATWDPSPTFDKKLF. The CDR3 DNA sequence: TGTGCCACCTGGGACCCCAGCCCCACTTTTGATAAGAAACTCTTT.

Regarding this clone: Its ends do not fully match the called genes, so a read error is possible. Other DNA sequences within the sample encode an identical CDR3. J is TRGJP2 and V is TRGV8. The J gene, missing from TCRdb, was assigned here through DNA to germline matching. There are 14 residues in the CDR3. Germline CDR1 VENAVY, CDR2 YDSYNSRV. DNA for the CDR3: TGTACCACCTGGGACCGTGGTAGTGATTGGATCAAGACGTTT. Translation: CTTWDRGSDWIKTF.

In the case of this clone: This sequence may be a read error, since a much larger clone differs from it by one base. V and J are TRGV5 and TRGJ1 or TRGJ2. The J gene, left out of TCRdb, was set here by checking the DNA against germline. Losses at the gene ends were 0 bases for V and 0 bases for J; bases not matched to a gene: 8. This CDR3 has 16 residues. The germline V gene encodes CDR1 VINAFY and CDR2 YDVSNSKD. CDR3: CATWDRTSLNYYKKLF. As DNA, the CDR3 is TGTGCCACCTGGGACAGGACATCCTTGAATTATTATAAGAAACTCTTT.

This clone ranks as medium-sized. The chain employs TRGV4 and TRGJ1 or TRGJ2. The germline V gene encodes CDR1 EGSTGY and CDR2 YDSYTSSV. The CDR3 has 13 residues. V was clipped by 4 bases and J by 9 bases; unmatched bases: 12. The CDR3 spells CATWEASKLKKLF. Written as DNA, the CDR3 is TGTGCCACCTGGGAAGCTTCAAAACTTAAGAAACTCTTT.

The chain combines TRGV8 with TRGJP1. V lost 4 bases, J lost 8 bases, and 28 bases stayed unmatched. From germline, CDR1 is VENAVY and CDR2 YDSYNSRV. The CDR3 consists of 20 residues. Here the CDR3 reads CATWEEVDDEHTGRGWFKIF. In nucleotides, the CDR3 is TGTGCCACCTGGGAGGAGGTTGACGACGAGCATACGGGACGGGGTTGGTTCAAGATATTT.

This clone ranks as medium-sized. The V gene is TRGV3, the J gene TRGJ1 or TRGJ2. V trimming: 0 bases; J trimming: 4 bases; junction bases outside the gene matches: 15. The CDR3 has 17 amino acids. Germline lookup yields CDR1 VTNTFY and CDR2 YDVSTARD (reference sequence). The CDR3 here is CATWDRPPSGTYYKKLF. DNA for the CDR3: TGTGCCACCTGGGACAGGCCCCCCTCGGGGACATATTATAAGAAACTCTTT.

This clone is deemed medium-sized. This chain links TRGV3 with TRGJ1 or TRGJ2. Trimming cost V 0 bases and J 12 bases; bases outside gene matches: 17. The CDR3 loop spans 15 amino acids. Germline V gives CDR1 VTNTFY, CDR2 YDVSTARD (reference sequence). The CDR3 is CATWDRPYSRKGKLF. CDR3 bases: TGTGCCACCTGGGACAGGCCTTATTCTAGAAAAGGGAAACTCTTT.

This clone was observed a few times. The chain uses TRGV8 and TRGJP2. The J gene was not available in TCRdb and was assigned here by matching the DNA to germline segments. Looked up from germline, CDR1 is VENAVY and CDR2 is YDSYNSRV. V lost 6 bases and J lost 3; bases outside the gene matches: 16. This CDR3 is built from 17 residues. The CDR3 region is CATWLRIDLRSDWIKTF. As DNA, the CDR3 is TGTGCCACCTGGCTCAGAATCGACCTTCGTAGTGATTGGATCAAGACGTTT.

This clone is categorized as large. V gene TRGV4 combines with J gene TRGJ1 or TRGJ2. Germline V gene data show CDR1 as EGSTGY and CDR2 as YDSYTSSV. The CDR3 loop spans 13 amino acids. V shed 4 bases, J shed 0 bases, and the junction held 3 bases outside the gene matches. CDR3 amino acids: CATWDRNYYKKLF. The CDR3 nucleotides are TGTGCCACCTGGGACCGGAATTATTATAAGAAACTCTTT.

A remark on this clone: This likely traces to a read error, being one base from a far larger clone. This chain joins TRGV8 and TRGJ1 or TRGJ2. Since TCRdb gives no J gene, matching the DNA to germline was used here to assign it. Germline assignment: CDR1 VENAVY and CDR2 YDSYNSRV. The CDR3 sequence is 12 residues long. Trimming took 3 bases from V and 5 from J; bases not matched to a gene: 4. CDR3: CATWDENYKKLF. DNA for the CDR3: TGTGCCACCTGGGATGAGAATTATAAGAAACTCTTT.

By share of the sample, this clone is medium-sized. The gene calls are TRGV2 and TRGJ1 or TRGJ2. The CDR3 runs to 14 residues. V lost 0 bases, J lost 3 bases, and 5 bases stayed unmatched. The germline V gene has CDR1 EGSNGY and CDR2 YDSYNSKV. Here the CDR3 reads CATWDGLGYYKKLF. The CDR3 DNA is TGTGCCACCTGGGACGGGCTTGGTTATTATAAGAAACTCTTT.

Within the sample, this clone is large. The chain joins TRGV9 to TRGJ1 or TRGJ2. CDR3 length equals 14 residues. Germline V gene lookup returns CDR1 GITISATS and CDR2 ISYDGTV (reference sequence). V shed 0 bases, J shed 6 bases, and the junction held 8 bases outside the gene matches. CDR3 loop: CALWEVPYSYKKLF. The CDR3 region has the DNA TGTGCCTTGTGGGAGGTGCCCTACTCTTATAAGAAACTCTTT.

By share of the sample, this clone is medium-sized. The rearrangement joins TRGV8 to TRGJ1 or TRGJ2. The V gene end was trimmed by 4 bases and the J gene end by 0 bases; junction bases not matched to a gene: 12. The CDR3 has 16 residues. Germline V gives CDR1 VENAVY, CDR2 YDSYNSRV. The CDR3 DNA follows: TGTGCCACCTGGGACTCCCGGCCTTTGAATTATTATAAGAAACTCTTT. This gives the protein CATWDSRPLNYYKKLF.

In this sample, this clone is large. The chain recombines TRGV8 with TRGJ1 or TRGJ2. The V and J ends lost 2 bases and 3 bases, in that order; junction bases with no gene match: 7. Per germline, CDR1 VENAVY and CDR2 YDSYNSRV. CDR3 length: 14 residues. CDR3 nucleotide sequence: TGTGCCACCTGGGATAACGGCTTTTATTATAAGAAACTCTTT. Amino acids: CATWDNGFYYKKLF.

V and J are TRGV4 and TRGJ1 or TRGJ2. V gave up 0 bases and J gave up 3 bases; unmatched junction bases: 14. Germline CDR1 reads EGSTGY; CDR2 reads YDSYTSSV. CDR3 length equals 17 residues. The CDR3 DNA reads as TGTGCCACCTGGGATGGGCCGCGTCTTTTTTTTTATTATAAGAAACTCTTT. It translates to CATWDGPRLFFYYKKLF.

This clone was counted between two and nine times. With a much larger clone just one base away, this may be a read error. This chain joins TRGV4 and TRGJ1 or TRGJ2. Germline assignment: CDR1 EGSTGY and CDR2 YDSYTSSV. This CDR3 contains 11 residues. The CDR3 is CASWDGRGKLF. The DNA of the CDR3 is TGTGCCTCCTGGGATGGGCGCGGGAAACTCTTT.

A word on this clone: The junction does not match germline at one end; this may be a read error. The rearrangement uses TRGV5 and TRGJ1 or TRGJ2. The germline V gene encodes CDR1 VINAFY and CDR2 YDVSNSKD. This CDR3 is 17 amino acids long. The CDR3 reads CATWDRPPSGTYYKNLF. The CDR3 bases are TGTGCCACCTGGGACAGGCCCCCCTCGGGGACATATTATAAGAACCTCTTT.

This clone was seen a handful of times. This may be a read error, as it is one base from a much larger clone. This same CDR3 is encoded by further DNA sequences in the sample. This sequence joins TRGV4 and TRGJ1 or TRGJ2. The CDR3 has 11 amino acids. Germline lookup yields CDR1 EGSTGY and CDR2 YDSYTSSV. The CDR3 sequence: CATWDDYKKLF. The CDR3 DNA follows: TGTGCCACATGGGATGACTATAAGAAACTCTTT.

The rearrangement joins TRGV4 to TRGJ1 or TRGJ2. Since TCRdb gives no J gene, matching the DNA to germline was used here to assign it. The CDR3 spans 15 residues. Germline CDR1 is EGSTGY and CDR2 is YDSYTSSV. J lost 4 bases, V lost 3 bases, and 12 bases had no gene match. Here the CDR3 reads CATWDRPWAYYKKLF. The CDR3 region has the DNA TGTGCCACCTGGGATAGACCTTGGGCGTATTATAAGAAACTCTTT.

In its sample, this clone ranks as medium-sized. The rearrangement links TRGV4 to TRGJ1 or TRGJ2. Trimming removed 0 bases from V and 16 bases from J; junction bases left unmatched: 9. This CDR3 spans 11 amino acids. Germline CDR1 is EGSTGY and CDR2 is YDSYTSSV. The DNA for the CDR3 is TGTGCCACCTGGGATGGGGGGGTGCAGCTCTTT. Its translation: CATWDGGVQLF.

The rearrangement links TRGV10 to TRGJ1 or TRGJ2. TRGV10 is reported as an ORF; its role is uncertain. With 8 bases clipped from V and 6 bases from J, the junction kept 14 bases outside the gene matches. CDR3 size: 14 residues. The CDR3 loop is CAAWDYILSYKKLF. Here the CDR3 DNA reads TGTGCTGCGTGGGATTATATCTTATCTTATAAGAAACTCTTT.

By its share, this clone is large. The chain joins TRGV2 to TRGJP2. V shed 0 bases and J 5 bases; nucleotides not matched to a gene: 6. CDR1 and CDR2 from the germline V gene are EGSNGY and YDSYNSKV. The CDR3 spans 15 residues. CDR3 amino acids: CATWDGRVSDWIKTF. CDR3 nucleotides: TGTGCCACCTGGGACGGGCGAGTAAGTGATTGGATCAAGACGTTT.

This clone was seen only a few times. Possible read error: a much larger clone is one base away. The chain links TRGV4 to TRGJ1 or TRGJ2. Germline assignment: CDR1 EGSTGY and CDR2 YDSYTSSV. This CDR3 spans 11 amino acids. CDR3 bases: TGTGCCAACTGGGATGCCTATAAGAAACTCTTT. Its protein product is CANWDAYKKLF.

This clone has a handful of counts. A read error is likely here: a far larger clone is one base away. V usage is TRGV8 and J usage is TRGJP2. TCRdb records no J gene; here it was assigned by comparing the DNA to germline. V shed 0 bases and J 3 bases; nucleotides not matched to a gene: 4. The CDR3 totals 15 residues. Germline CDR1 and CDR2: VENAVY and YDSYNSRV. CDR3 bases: TGTGCCACCTGGGATAGGCCTGGTAGTGATTGGATCAAGACGTTT. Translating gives CATWDRPGSDWIKTF.

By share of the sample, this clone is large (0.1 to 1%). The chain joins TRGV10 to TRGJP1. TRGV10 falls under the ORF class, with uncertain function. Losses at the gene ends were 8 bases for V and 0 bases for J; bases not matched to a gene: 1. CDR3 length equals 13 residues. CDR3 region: CAAWDTTGWFKIF. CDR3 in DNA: TGTGCTGCGTGGGATACCACTGGTTGGTTCAAGATATTT.

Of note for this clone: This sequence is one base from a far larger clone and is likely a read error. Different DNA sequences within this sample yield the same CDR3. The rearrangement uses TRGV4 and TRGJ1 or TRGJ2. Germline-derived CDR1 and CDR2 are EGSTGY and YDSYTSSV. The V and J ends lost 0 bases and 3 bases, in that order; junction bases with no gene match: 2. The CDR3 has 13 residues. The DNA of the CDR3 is TGTGCCACCTGGGATGGGCCTTATTATAAGAAACTCTTT. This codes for CATWDGPYYKKLF.

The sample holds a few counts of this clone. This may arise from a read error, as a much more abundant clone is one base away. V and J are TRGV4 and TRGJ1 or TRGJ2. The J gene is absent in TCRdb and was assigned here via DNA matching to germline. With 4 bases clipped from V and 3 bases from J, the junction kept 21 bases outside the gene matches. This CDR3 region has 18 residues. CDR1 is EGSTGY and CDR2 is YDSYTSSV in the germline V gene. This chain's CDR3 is CATWDEPPMSALYYKKLF. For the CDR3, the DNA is TGTGCCACCTGGGACGAACCACCTATGTCCGCCCTTTATTATAAGAAACTCTTT.

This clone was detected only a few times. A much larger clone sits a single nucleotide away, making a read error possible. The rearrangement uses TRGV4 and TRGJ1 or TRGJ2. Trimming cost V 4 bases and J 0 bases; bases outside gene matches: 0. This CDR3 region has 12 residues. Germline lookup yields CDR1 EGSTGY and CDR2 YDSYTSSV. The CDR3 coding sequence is TGTGCCACCTGGGAGAATTATTATAAGAAACTCTTT. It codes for CATWENYYKKLF.